A single count supports the clone carrying this T cell receptor (beta chain). The antigen is not known. Hyperthyroidism had been newly diagnosed in patients aged 18 to 65, and its duration was under 2 months. The source material, RNA transcripts, was used to amplify TCR beta CDR3 regions. HTBI primers were the set used in a first-round RT-PCR of the TCR CDR3. MiXCR, applied by TCRdb to the multiplex PCR reads, yields one record per CDR3 protein. Found here are about 400,000 distinct CDR3 sequences, approximately 14% of them singletons; the top ten hold around 7%. The CDR3 runs 15 residues. Deletions cut 0 bases from V and 7 bases from J, with 16 bases between. Germline CDR1 reads SGHNT; CDR2 reads YYREEE (reference sequence). This entry is derived from a study of T cells in Graves' hyperthyroidism and ophthalmopathy. The study, taken as a whole, reports: Ophthalmopathy, which appeared later, was predicted by the model a median 6.5 months before onset. Among thyroid clonotypes expanded above 0.001, most also appeared in blood.

This TCR was recovered from a woman under 30 with Graves' hyperthyroidism. The chain carries TRBV5-4 and TRBJ1-2, with D possibly TRBD1 on 5 matching bases. The sequencing sample was made of blood. CDR3 loop: CASSLEIQGRGGYTF. CDR3 coding DNA: TGTGCCAGCAGCTTGGAGATCCAGGGTAGGGGTGGCTACACCTTC.